This TCR beta chain was found in a study of blood T cell repertoires in COVID-19. In the study overall: Samples representing acute and convalescent COVID-19 were sourced from the United States, Italy and Spain. PBMCs, B-cell-depleted T cells, or T cells provided the cDNA or gDNA that made up the material.

This clone was detected a few times. Germline CDR1 SGHNT, CDR2 YENEEA. The CDR3 sequence is 17 residues long. V gave up 1 base and J gave up 5 bases, with 18 bases separating them. In the source study's methods: Amplification with reference gene primers provided the estimates of nucleated cell counts. Libraries were prepared by immunoSEQ multiplex PCR; TCRdb keeps only in-frame clonotypes and omits some of them. V and J calls and clone size follow that table, whereas D and trimming were derived from the DNA. Of some 100,000 clones detected, about three quarters appear once; the ten largest clones hold about 4.1%.

The chain employs TRBV11-3 and TRBJ2-1; perhaps TRBD1 as D (6 bases). This receptor was obtained from a human donor in a cohort sampled during active or convalescent COVID-19. What was sequenced was peripheral blood. The CDR3 is CASSLALTTGEDNEQFF. Written as DNA, the CDR3 is TGTGCCAGCAGCTTAGCCCTTACGACAGGAGAGGACAATGAGCAGTTCTTC.